This TCR beta chain was captured by sequencing in a study of shared clonotypes between healthy human individuals. Clones were sequenced by immunoSEQ multiplex PCR, and TCRdb holds only the in-frame ones, with some missing. The sample carries roughly 2.6 million clones, approximately 92% recorded once. Germline CDR1 is SGHRS and CDR2 is YFSETQ. The CDR3 is made up of 15 amino acids. J gave up 0 bases and V 4 bases, and 3 bases lay outside the gene matches. The sample taken for sequencing was naive CD4+ T cells sorted from blood. Specified subset: CD45RA+ positively selected. This chain uses TRBV5-1 with TRBJ2-3; TRBD1 agrees at 9 bases. The TCR originated in a man younger than 35 in good health. DNA for the CDR3: TGCGCCAGCAGCCAAGGACAGGGGAGCACAGATACGCAGTATTTT. Protein: CASSQGQGSTDTQYF. Full variable domain (missing parts from reference TRBV5-1 and TRBJ2-3): KAGVTQTPRYLIKTRGQQVTLSCSPISGHRSVSWYQQTPGQGLQFLFEYFSETQRNKGNFPGRFSGRQFSNSRSEMNVSTLELGDSALYLCASSQGQGSTDTQYFGPGTRLTVL.